The rows below give T cell receptor beta chains drawn from one sample of a study of T-cell memory formation after mild COVID-19. Each CDR3 protein is one row after TCRdb ran MiXCR on the 5' RACE reads. The sample has more than 300,000 distinct CDR3 sequences; approximately 14% are singletons. The sequencing sample was made of PBMCs or a T cell subset sorted from them (not recorded which). Source of these receptors: a man aged 18 to 30 who had mild COVID-19 (a few samples of this study predate the infection). Cell type and time point are not known. The CDR3 runs from the conserved cysteine through the conserved F or W. A D gene is named only where the DNA matches it firmly. Some rows have no size entry. The others give once, few or many, or a class for an expanded clone.

j_call,d_call,clone_size,v_call,cdr3_nt,cdr3_aa
TRBJ2-3,TRBD2,.,TRBV6-5,TGTGCCAGCAGTTATAGCGGGGGGCGACCTAGCACAGATACGCAGTATTTT,CASSYSGGRPSTDTQYF
TRBJ1-1,.,.,TRBV6-6,TGTGCCTGTTCGTCACTTGGGACCTTGGGCGCTTTCTTT,CACSSLGTLGAFF
TRBJ1-4,.,.,TRBV30,TGTGCCTGGAGGCATAATGAAAAACTGTTTTTT,CAWRHNEKLFF
TRBJ2-2,.,few,TRBV5-5,TGTGCCAGCAGCTTGAGGCAGGGGATGGGCGGGGAGCTGTTTTTT,CASSLRQGMGGELFF
TRBJ1-1,.,.,TRBV9,TGTGCCAGCAGCGTAGCACAGGGTTTTTGGGATCGATACAAAGCTTTCTTT,CASSVAQGFWDRYKAFF
TRBJ1-1,.,once,TRBV6-5,TGTGCCAGCAGTTTGACAGTGAACACTGAAGCTTCCTTT,CASSLTVNTEASF
TRBJ2-1,TRBD1,few,TRBV4-2,TGTGCCAGCAGCCCCGGGACAGGGGACGGTGAGCAGTTCTTC,CASSPGTGDGEQFF
TRBJ2-1,TRBD2,.,TRBV6-5,TGTGCCAGCAGCACGGGGGGGAGATACAATGAGCAGTTCTTC,CASSTGGRYNEQFF
TRBJ1-2,.,many,TRBV6-2/TRBV6-3,TGTGCCAGCTGGACGCTAGCTAACTATGGCTACACCTTC,CASWTLANYGYTF
TRBJ2-1,TRBD1,many,TRBV11-2,TGTGCCAGCAGCTCGACAGGGGTCCGACTTGGTGAGCAGTTCTTC,CASSSTGVRLGEQFF
TRBJ2-1,.,few,TRBV20-1,TGCAGTGCTAGAGATGGTGAGAGGGGGGTTTTCTCCTACAATGAGCAGTTCTTC,CSARDGERGVFSYNEQFF
TRBJ1-1,.,few,TRBV11-1,TGTGCCAGCAGCTTCGAGAGGACTGAAGCTTTCTTT,CASSFERTEAFF
TRBJ2-1,TRBD2,.,TRBV4-3,TGCGCCAGCAGCCCCCGGTCTAGCGGGGCCTCCTACAATGAGCAGTTCTTC,CASSPRSSGASYNEQFF
TRBJ1-5,.,.,TRBV19,TGTGCCAGTAGTATTTACAGTTCCGAGAGTCAGCCCCAGCATTTT,CASSIYSSESQPQHF
TRBJ2-7,.,.,TRBV10-3,TGTGCCTCACGACAGAGGGGCCCTTCCTACGAGCAGTACTTC,CASRQRGPSYEQYF
TRBJ2-1,.,few,TRBV28,TGTGCCAGCAGGCATCCAGGGGTGAGCTCCTACAATGAGCAGTTCTTC,CASRHPGVSSYNEQFF
TRBJ1-1,.,.,TRBV7-3,TGTGCCAGCAGCCCGATCCTAGGGGGACACACTGAAGCTTTCTTT,CASSPILGGHTEAFF
TRBJ1-5,.,.,TRBV6-5,TGTGCCAGCAGTTACTCCCCCCAGGGGCCCCAGCATTTT,CASSYSPQGPQHF
TRBJ2-1,TRBD2,.,TRBV7-6,TGTGCCAGCAGCTTCCCTAGCGGATCCTACAATGAGCAGTTCTTC,CASSFPSGSYNEQFF
TRBJ2-3,.,.,TRBV7-9,TGTGCCAGCAGCTCCCTCGGGTACACAGATACGCAGTATTTT,CASSSLGYTDTQYF
TRBJ2-1,.,.,TRBV4-1,TGCGCCAGCAGCCAAGCCCCAGGTCGGGATGAGCAGTTCTTC,CASSQAPGRDEQFF
TRBJ1-2,.,.,TRBV25-1,TGTGCCAGCAGTGGCCAGTGGGACTATGGCTACACCTTC,CASSGQWDYGYTF
TRBJ2-3,TRBD2,.,TRBV5-6,TGTGCCAGCAGCAGACTAGCGGGGGGCACGGGCCCTACGCAGTATTTT,CASSRLAGGTGPTQYF
TRBJ1-6,.,.,TRBV7-8,TGTGCCAGCAGCACACACCGGAACAGGAATTCACCCCTCCACTTT,CASSTHRNRNSPLHF
TRBJ1-1,.,.,TRBV4-3,TGCGCCAGCAGCCAAGACGCGATCCTGGGTCGCACTGAAGCTTTCTTT,CASSQDAILGRTEAFF
TRBJ2-1,TRBD1,many,TRBV6-2/TRBV6-3,TGTGCCAGCAGCGACAGGGTCAATGAGCAGTTCTTC,CASSDRVNEQFF
TRBJ2-6,.,few,TRBV9,TGTGCCAGCAGCGTAGAATTTGGGGGTCTGGGGGCCAACGTCCTGACTTTC,CASSVEFGGLGANVLTF
TRBJ2-5,.,once,TRBV2,TGTGCCAGCAGTGATCGGGCAGGGGTAGAGACCCAGTACTTC,CASSDRAGVETQYF
TRBJ2-2,.,few,TRBV5-5,TGTGCCAGCAGCTTCTGGAATACCGGGGAGCTGTTTTTT,CASSFWNTGELFF
TRBJ1-2,.,.,TRBV6-5,TGTGCCAGCAGTTACTTCCTGCGGGGTAACTATGGCTACACCTTC,CASSYFLRGNYGYTF
TRBJ2-7,TRBD2,.,TRBV15,TGTGCCACCAGCAGACCCCGACTAGCGGGGGGCCCCTCCTACGAGCAGTACTTC,CATSRPRLAGGPSYEQYF
TRBJ2-5,.,.,TRBV20-1,TGCAGTGCGGTGAGGGACCAAGAGACCCAGTACTTC,CSAVRDQETQYF
TRBJ2-4,.,few,TRBV28,TGTGCCAGCAGTGACGTTAAAAACATTCAGTACTTC,CASSDVKNIQYF
TRBJ2-3,.,few,TRBV7-9,TGTGCCAGCAACTTGGCTGGAACAGATACGCAGTATTTT,CASNLAGTDTQYF
TRBJ1-2,TRBD1,.,TRBV5-6,TGTGCCAGCAGCTTACCAAGACAGGGGACGGATGGCTACACCTTC,CASSLPRQGTDGYTF
TRBJ1-1,.,many,TRBV10-3,TGTGCCATCAGTGAGGGGGCCGGGCAGACTGAAGCTTTCTTT,CAISEGAGQTEAFF